Listed below are T cell receptor beta chains from one sample, sequenced in a study of graft-versus-host responses after intestinal transplantation. Profiling relied on immunoSEQ multiplex PCR, and the TCRdb table lists in-frame clones only, not all of them. The sample carries around 90,000 clones, about nine tenths recorded once. Their cognate antigens are unknown. Sequenced here: unstimulated CD4+ T cells sorted from spleen or lymph node cells, sampled before intestinal transplant. Receptors were obtained from a human donor who received an intestinal transplant. The CDR3 runs from the conserved cysteine through the conserved F or W.

v_call cdr3_aa
TRBV6-5 CASSYDSSSYGYTF
TRBV28 CASSLGLAEETQYF
TRBV27 CASSFGGRNQPQHF
TRBV28 CASSRRGEAKNIQYF
TRBV2 CASSRTTTGGNQPQHF
TRBV30 CAWNQGANYGYTF
TRBV30 CAWDGDRGPRRGGYTF
TRBV9 CASSVAPGQGFSGANVLTF
TRBV11-2 CASSLERWGLSYEQYF
TRBV4-1 CASSQITGGPYEQYF
TRBV5-4 CASSSDVHSPLHF
TRBV29-1 CSAATGSQTVGQYF
TRBV9 CASSKTAFSDSSTDTQYF
TRBV7-9 CASSYSGRPYEQYF
TRBV2 CASSGDTGNTIYF
TRBV6-4 CASSAGFPLSNTGELFF
TRBV27 CASSLLGGGPPGEQYF
TRBV18 CASSPPEGNYGYTF